Each of the 27 T cell receptor beta chains below was sequenced from the same sample in a study of blood T cell repertoires in COVID-19. Sequenced by immunoSEQ multiplex PCR; TCRdb stores in-frame clones only, minus some. Altogether approximately 50,000 clones are present, 75% to 95% being singletons, with the ten largest covering roughly 6.5%. Sequences were obtained from peripheral blood. Receptors originate from a man aged 50-59 years with active COVID-19.

The chain recombines TRBV11-2 with TRBJ2-1, with no clear D. Trimming stripped 7 bases from V and 5 bases from J, with 9 bases between. The CDR3 totals 12 residues. Germline CDR1 SGHAT, CDR2 FQNNGV. CDR3 in amino acids: CASNVRDNEQFF. The CDR3 coding sequence is TGTGCCAGCAACGTTAGAGACAATGAGCAGTTCTTC.

This clone was detected only a few times. The CDR3 DNA reads TGTGCCAGCAGTCGAGTCAGGGATCGGAATTCACCCCTCCACTTT. Translating gives CASSRVRDRNSPLHF. The V and J genes are TRBV6-5 and TRBJ1-6, with TRBD1 as a possible D gene (5 bases). Between the trimmed V and J ends, which lost 5 bases and 7 bases, there was a span of 15 bases. The CDR3 is made up of 15 amino acids. From germline, CDR1 is MNHEY and CDR2 SVGAGI.

The chain couples TRBV10-3 to TRBJ2-1, with TRBD2 matching 7 bases. CDR1 and CDR2 (germline): ENHRY, SYGVKD. V gave up 6 bases and J gave up 0 bases; unmatched junction bases: 17. This CDR3 has 19 amino acids. This CDR3 is CAIRGGVRETLRSYNEQFF. The CDR3, as DNA: TGTGCCATCAGGGGGGGTGTGCGGGAGACCCTTCGCTCCTACAATGAGCAGTTCTTC.

The V gene is TRBV27, the J gene TRBJ1-2, with D uncertain. V lost 9 bases to trimming and J lost 2 bases, with 19 bases between them. This CDR3 contains 15 residues. Germline CDR1 reads MNHEY; CDR2 reads SMNVEV (reference sequence). CDR3 protein: CASGGEGRTNYGYTF. In DNA form, the CDR3 reads TGTGCCAGTGGAGGAGAGGGCAGAACGAACTATGGCTACACCTTC.

This chain uses TRBV5-4 with TRBJ2-5; 13 bases are shared with TRBD2. This CDR3 contains 18 residues. V trimming: 4 bases; J trimming: 2 bases; junction bases outside the gene matches: 11. Germline V lookup: CDR1 SGHNT, CDR2 YYREEE (reference sequence). The DNA of the CDR3 is TGTGCCAGCAGCCGAACTAGCGGGGGGGCCGGGAGGCAAGAGACCCAGTACTTC. It encodes CASSRTSGGAGRQETQYF. Full variable domain (outside the CDR3, taken from reference TRBV5-4 and TRBJ2-5): ETGVTQSPTHLIKTRGQQVTLRCSSQSGHNTVSWYQQALGQGPQFIFQYYREEENGRGNFPPRFSGLQFPNYSSELNVNALELDDSALYLCASSRTSGGAGRQETQYFGPGTRLLVL.

The J gene is TRBJ2-3, the V gene TRBV10-3; TRBD2 matches at 10 bases. After removal of 0 bases from V and 3 bases from J, the junction contained 3 bases not matched to a gene. The germline gives CDR1 ENHRY, CDR2 SYGVKD. This CDR3 region has 16 residues. Here the CDR3 DNA reads TGTGCCATCAGTGAGTCCTGGACTAGCGGTACAGATACGCAGTATTTT. This translates into CAISESWTSGTDTQYF.

The chain carries TRBV15 and TRBJ2-1; D may be TRBD2 (6 bases). CDR3 size: 16 residues. V shed 5 bases and J shed 3 bases, with 17 bases lying between them. Germline V gene data show CDR1 as LNHNV and CDR2 as YYDKDF (reference sequence). This CDR3 is CATSHGRQGNYNEQFF. DNA of the CDR3: TGTGCCACCAGCCATGGGAGGCAGGGCAACTACAATGAGCAGTTCTTC. Variable domain in full (rest from reference TRBV15 and TRBJ2-1): DAMVIQNPRYQVTQFGKPVTLSCSQTLNHNVMYWYQQKSSQAPKLLFHYYDKDFNNEADTPDNFQSRRPNTSFCFLDIRSPGLGDTAMYLCATSHGRQGNYNEQFFGPGTRLTVL.

The chain carries TRBV7-8 and TRBJ2-7, with D perhaps TRBD1 (5 bases). The CDR3 consists of 15 residues. Deletions cut 2 bases from V and 2 bases from J, with 13 bases between. Germline V CDR1 and CDR2: SGHVS, FQNEAQ. This CDR3 reads CASSLPGSGPYEQYF. CDR3 sequence (DNA): TGTGCCAGCAGCTTACCGGGCTCAGGGCCCTACGAGCAGTACTTC.

The chain is built from TRBV5-1 and TRBJ2-6, with TRBD1 matching over 7 bases. V lost 2 bases and J lost 2; bases outside the gene matches: 4. The CDR3 totals 16 residues. The V gene's germline CDR1 is SGHRS and CDR2 YFSETQ. Here the CDR3 reads CASSFTDRAGANVLTF. The CDR3 DNA sequence: TGCGCCAGCAGCTTCACTGACAGGGCTGGGGCCAACGTCCTGACTTTC.

The count of this clone is one. This rearrangement joins TRBV5-1 to TRBJ2-1, with D perhaps TRBD2 (5 bases). V lost 0 bases to trimming and J lost 9 bases, with 19 bases between them. CDR1 is SGHRS, CDR2 YFSETQ, per germline. The CDR3 loop spans 16 amino acids. The CDR3, as DNA: TGCGCCAGCAGCTTGGCGGTGTCGGGGTTGGTCGGTGAGCAGTTCTTC. Protein sequence: CASSLAVSGLVGEQFF.

Here the CDR3 reads CASSLEGTGYTEAFF. The CDR3 nucleotides are TGTGCCAGCAGCCTTGAGGGGACAGGGTACACTGAAGCTTTCTTT. The chain carries TRBV9 and TRBJ1-1; 9 bases line up with TRBD1. Germline CDR1 SGDLS, CDR2 YYNGEE. The CDR3 runs to 15 residues. J lost 3 bases, V lost 4 bases, and 7 bases had no gene match.

Written as DNA, the CDR3 is TGTGCCAGCAGTGTCGGCATCCTAGCGGGGAACAATGAGCAGTTCTTC. Its translation: CASSVGILAGNNEQFF. V and J are TRBV2 and TRBJ2-1; 9 nucleotides match TRBD2. The trim removed 4 bases at V and 5 bases at J, leaving 9 bases unmatched. The CDR3 is 16 amino acids. Per the germline V gene, CDR1 is SNHLY and CDR2 is FYNNEI.

This chain joins TRBV7-6 and TRBJ2-1, with a possible D match to TRBD2 (6 bases). The length of the CDR3 is 16 residues. Deletions cut 5 bases from V and 5 bases from J, with 19 bases between. Germline CDR1 is SGHVS and CDR2 is FNYEAQ. CDR3 in amino acids: CASSPTGTRINNEQFF. CDR3 bases: TGTGCCAGCAGCCCGACCGGGACTCGGATCAACAATGAGCAGTTCTTC. Full variable domain (missing parts from reference TRBV7-6 and TRBJ2-1): GAGVSQSPRYKVTKRGQDVALRCDPISGHVSLYWYRQALGQGPEFLTYFNYEAQQDKSGLPNDRFSAERPEGSISTLTIQRTEQRDSAMYRCASSPTGTRINNEQFFGPGTRLTVL.

The rearrangement links TRBV27 to TRBJ1-2, with D unclear. The germline CDR1 and CDR2 sequences are MNHEY and SMNVEV (reference sequence). The CDR3 spans 17 residues. V was clipped by 0 bases and J by 3 bases, with 17 bases between them. CDR3 protein: CASSLSVYTGQHYGYTF. The DNA of the CDR3 is TGTGCCAGCAGTTTATCAGTTTACACGGGTCAGCACTATGGCTACACCTTC.

The V and J genes are TRBV28 and TRBJ2-7; D is perhaps TRBD2 (5 bases). The CDR3 contains 15 residues. V was clipped by 6 bases and J by 0 bases, with 15 bases between them. Germline V lookup: CDR1 MDHEN, CDR2 SYDVKM. In DNA form, the CDR3 reads TGTGCCAGCAGGTACGGCCGGGGAAGCTCCTACGAGCAGTACTTC. It codes for CASRYGRGSSYEQYF.

This clone was seen once. The chain carries TRBV7-2 and TRBJ2-1; D perhaps matches TRBD2 (5 bases). This CDR3 spans 14 amino acids. Between the trimmed V and J ends, which lost 1 base and 2 bases, there was a span of 6 bases. From germline, CDR1 is SGHTA and CDR2 FQGNSA. As DNA, the CDR3 is TGTGCCAGCAGCTTAGTCGGGACCTACAATGAGCAGTTCTTC. Protein: CASSLVGTYNEQFF. Full variable domain (outside the CDR3, taken from reference TRBV7-2 and TRBJ2-1): GAGVSQSPSNKVTEKGKDVELRCDPISGHTALYWYRQSLGQGLEFLIYFQGNSAPDKSGLPSDRFSAERTGGSVSTLTIQRTQQEDSAVYLCASSLVGTYNEQFFGPGTRLTVL.

The V and J genes are TRBV30 and TRBJ1-2; D not resolved. The germline V gene has CDR1 GTSNPN and CDR2 SVGIG (reference sequence). The length of the CDR3 is 14 residues. With 2 bases removed from V and 3 bases from J, the gap between germline ends came to 13 bases. The CDR3 sequence is CAWSTPRSDYGYTF. The CDR3 nucleotides are TGTGCCTGGAGTACCCCCCGCAGTGACTATGGCTACACCTTC.

V and J are TRBV18 and TRBJ2-3; 11 positions agree with TRBD2. V was pared by 4 bases and J by 4 bases, with 13 bases of the junction left unmatched. Germline assignment: CDR1 KGHSH and CDR2 LQKENI. The length of the CDR3 is 18 residues. CDR3 in DNA: TGTGCCAGCTCACTCAATACACTAGCGGGAGAATTGGCAGATACGCAGTATTTT. Translation gives CASSLNTLAGELADTQYF.

The V and J genes are TRBV5-1 and TRBJ2-1; D is possibly TRBD2 (5 bases). V was trimmed by 1 base and J by 0 bases, leaving 17 bases between them. The V gene's germline CDR1 is SGHRS and CDR2 YFSETQ. The length of the CDR3 is 18 residues. CDR3 in DNA: TGCGCCAGCAGCTTGTCGCGGTGGGAGAAGAGCTCCTACAATGAGCAGTTCTTC. The encoded protein is CASSLSRWEKSSYNEQFF.

The rearrangement links TRBV6-6 to TRBJ2-7; the match to TRBD2 covers 9 bases. CDR1 and CDR2 from the germline V gene are MNHNY and SVGAGI (reference sequence). There are 13 residues in the CDR3. The junction had 2 bases not matched to a gene; V was cut back by 6 bases and J by 2 bases. The CDR3 sequence is CASSQRGAYEQYF. The CDR3 coding sequence is TGTGCCAGCAGCCAGCGGGGGGCCTACGAGCAGTACTTC.

The rearrangement uses TRBV4-2 and TRBJ2-5, with D maybe TRBD2 (6 bases). Germline V gene sequence: CDR1 LGHNA, CDR2 YNFKEQ. CDR3 length: 17 residues. V lost 0 bases and J lost 5, with 19 bases in between. DNA for the CDR3: TGTGCCAGCAGCCAAGATCCTGCCCTCGCGCTAGCGGAGACCCAGTACTTC. It codes for CASSQDPALALAETQYF.

The rearrangement links TRBV27 to TRBJ2-7; 8 positions agree with TRBD1. Per the germline V gene, CDR1 is MNHEY and CDR2 is SMNVEV (reference sequence). This CDR3 has 13 amino acids. J gave up 6 bases and V 10 bases, and 11 bases lay outside the gene matches. The CDR3 coding sequence is TGTGCCACCTCGATTGACAGGGGAGGCGAGCAGTACTTC. This encodes CATSIDRGGEQYF.

The chain combines TRBV6-2 or TRBV6-3 with TRBJ1-5; no clear D. Germline CDR1 and CDR2: MNHEY and SVGEGT. The CDR3 has 16 amino acids. Deletions cut 5 bases from V and 0 bases from J, with 14 bases between. The CDR3 region has the DNA TGTGCCAGCAGTGCCGGACTTTGGATTAGCAATCAGCCCCAGCATTTT. Translating it yields CASSAGLWISNQPQHF.

This chain connects TRBV2 to TRBJ2-7; weak D call: TRBD2 (5 bases). V lost 6 bases and J lost 3, with 15 bases in between. Germline V CDR1 and CDR2: SNHLY, FYNNEI. The CDR3 has 14 amino acids. The CDR3 DNA reads TGTGCCAGCAGCCGGGAACTAACCCACTACGAGCAGTACTTC. Translating it yields CASSRELTHYEQYF.

DNA for the CDR3: TGTGCCAGCAGTCGGTCCCCCTACGAGCAGTACTTC. Residues: CASSRSPYEQYF. The chain uses TRBV3-1 (or the pseudogene TRBV3-2) and TRBJ2-7; the D is unclear. With 6 bases removed from V and 2 bases from J, the gap between germline ends came to 8 bases. The germline V gene encodes CDR1 LGHDT and CDR2 YNNKEL (reference sequence). This CDR3 has 12 residues.

V gene TRBV14 combines with J gene TRBJ2-1, with TRBD2 matching over 7 bases. The CDR3 covers 15 residues. Unmatched junction bases numbered 8, after V lost 2 bases and J lost 7 bases. Germline CDR1 reads SGHDN; CDR2 reads FVKESK. The CDR3 DNA follows: TGTGCCAGCAGCCAACCGGGACTAACATATAATGAGCAGTTCTTC. Protein sequence: CASSQPGLTYNEQFF.

This chain connects TRBV9 to TRBJ2-7; the match to TRBD2 covers 8 bases. Germline-derived CDR1 and CDR2 are SGDLS and YYNGEE. CDR3 size: 15 residues. J was trimmed by 2 bases and V by 0 bases; bases with no gene match: 4. The CDR3 reads CASSVGTSGAYEQYF. CDR3 in DNA: TGTGCCAGCAGCGTAGGAACTAGCGGTGCCTACGAGCAGTACTTC. Together with reference TRBV9 and TRBJ2-7, the CDR3 gives the full variable domain: DSGVTQTPKHLITATGQRVTLRCSPRSGDLSVYWYQQSLDQGLQFLIQYYNGEERAKGNILERFSAQQFPDLHSELNLSSLELGDSALYFCASSVGTSGAYEQYFGPGTRLTVT.